The 32 T cell receptor beta chains below come from one sample, sequenced in a study of shared clonotypes between healthy human individuals. CD8 cells regarded as naive lacked CD45RO, were positively chosen for CCR7, and omitted terminally differentiated effector memory CD45RA+ cells. Sequencing used immunoSEQ multiplex PCR; TCRdb keeps in-frame clones, though not all of them. Of roughly 2,000,000 clones listed, around 96% are singletons. Sequencing was done on a sample of naive CD8+ T cells sorted from blood. All receptors come from a man between 18 and 29 years old in good health.

The gene calls are TRBV6-5 and TRBJ2-2; 10 bases line up with TRBD2. The CDR3 contains 15 residues. J gave up 2 bases and V 5 bases, and 2 bases lay outside the gene matches. Germline values: CDR1 MNHEY, CDR2 SVGAGI. The CDR3: CASSGLAANTGELFF. The CDR3 bases are TGTGCCAGCAGTGGACTAGCGGCTAACACCGGGGAGCTGTTTTTT.

V gene TRBV6-1 combines with J gene TRBJ2-5; the D gene is possibly TRBD1 (5 bases). CDR1 is MNHNS, CDR2 SASEGT, per germline. The CDR3 loop spans 15 amino acids. V lost 2 bases, J lost 4 bases, and 14 bases lay in between. The CDR3 sequence: CASSETGFFVETQYF. As DNA, the CDR3 is TGTGCCAGCAGTGAAACAGGTTTCTTTGTAGAGACCCAGTACTTC.

The CDR3 sequence: CASSAGAGTGGTYEQYF. The CDR3 bases are TGTGCCAGCAGCGCCGGAGCGGGGACAGGGGGGACCTACGAGCAGTACTTC. The chain uses TRBV7-9 and TRBJ2-7, with 11 bases aligning to TRBD1. V gave up 5 bases and J gave up 2 bases; unmatched junction bases: 11. Germline values: CDR1 SEHNR, CDR2 FQNEAQ (reference sequence). CDR3 size: 17 residues. Drawing the rest from reference TRBV7-9 and TRBJ2-7, the complete variable domain is DTGVSQNPRHKITKRGQNVTFRCDPISEHNRLYWYRQTLGQGPEFLTYFQNEAQLEKSRLLSDRFSAERPKGSFSTLEIQRTEQGDSAMYLCASSAGAGTGGTYEQYFGPGTRLTVT.

This sequence joins TRBV13 and TRBJ2-5, with 11 positions matching TRBD2. From germline, CDR1 is PRHDT and CDR2 FYEKMQ (reference sequence). The CDR3 consists of 15 residues. Losses at the gene ends were 0 bases for V and 5 bases for J; bases not matched to a gene: 2. The CDR3 nucleotides are TGTGCCAGCAGCTTAGGACTAGCGGGAGTCGAGACCCAGTACTTC. Its translation: CASSLGLAGVETQYF.

This clone occurred once. This specimen includes other DNA sequences encoding the same CDR3. The genes are TRBV6-6 and TRBJ1-2, with a weak D call TRBD1 (5 bases). The CDR3 contains 14 residues. The V end was cut by 0 bases, the J end by 2 bases, with 7 bases between. Looked up from germline, CDR1 is MNHNY and CDR2 is SVGAGI (reference sequence). Written as DNA, the CDR3 is TGTGCCAGCAGTTACTCGGAGGGGAACTATGGCTACACCTTC. This sequence encodes CASSYSEGNYGYTF.

The J gene is TRBJ2-1, the V gene TRBV1; TRBD2, the D gene given by the table, was not confirmed from the DNA. TRBV1 represents a pseudogene. This CDR3 has 15 amino acids. CDR3 sequence reads: CTSSPNGRVYNEQFF. CDR3 in DNA: TGCACCAGCAGCCCCAACGGGAGAGTATACAATGAGCAGTTCTTC.

The chain has TRBV6-5 and TRBJ2-3; perhaps TRBD2 as D (5 bases). Trimming stripped 0 bases from V and 0 bases from J, with 10 bases between. This CDR3 region has 16 residues. Per germline, CDR1 MNHEY and CDR2 SVGAGI. The CDR3 sequence: CASSYSITGSTDTQYF. In DNA form, the CDR3 reads TGTGCCAGCAGTTACTCGATAACGGGAAGCACAGATACGCAGTATTTT.

This chain connects TRBV4-3 to TRBJ2-1; D is perhaps TRBD2 (6 bases). The CDR3 sequence is 15 residues long. The V gene's germline CDR1 is LGHNA and CDR2 YSLEER. Deletions cut 0 bases from V and 10 bases from J, with 16 bases between. CDR3 DNA sequence: TGCGCCAGCAGCCAAGATTCCGACCCTGGACTAGAGCAGTTCTTC. Protein product: CASSQDSDPGLEQFF.

The rearrangement links TRBV6-1 to TRBJ1-5; D gene ambiguous. CDR1 is MNHNS and CDR2 is SASEGT in the germline V gene. V lost 0 bases, J lost 0 bases, and 15 bases lay in between. The CDR3 has 18 residues. CDR3 coding DNA: TGTGCCAGCAGTGAAGCGCCTTCCTCCTCGTATAGCAATCAGCCCCAGCATTTT. This translates into CASSEAPSSSYSNQPQHF.

This clone appeared once. The chain combines TRBV29-1 with TRBJ2-2; 8 bases are a match to TRBD1. There are 14 residues in the CDR3. CDR1 and CDR2 from the germline V gene are SQVTM and ANQGSEA. V was pared by 6 bases and J by 5 bases, with 8 bases of the junction left unmatched. CDR3 nucleotide sequence: TGCAGCGTGACAGGGGTCGCTGGAACCGGGGAGCTGTTTTTT. Residues: CSVTGVAGTGELFF.

The chain combines TRBV2 with TRBJ2-1; D possibly corresponds to TRBD1 (6 bases). The CDR3 totals 15 residues. Germline V gene sequence: CDR1 SNHLY, CDR2 FYNNEI. Trimming left V 2 bases short and J 5 bases short, with 13 bases between. As DNA, the CDR3 is TGTGCCAGCAGTGAATTTGCAGGGGCTCACAATGAGCAGTTCTTC. This translates into CASSEFAGAHNEQFF.

The chain recombines TRBV13 with TRBJ2-3; 13 nucleotides align to TRBD2. CDR1 is PRHDT, CDR2 FYEKMQ, per germline (reference sequence). V lost 5 bases, J lost 2 bases, and 7 bases stayed unmatched. There are 17 residues in the CDR3. The CDR3 protein is CASSRTGLAGDTDTQYF. DNA for the CDR3: TGTGCCAGCAGCCGTACAGGACTAGCGGGAGACACAGATACGCAGTATTTT.

The V and J genes are TRBV25-1 and TRBJ2-2; no clear D. The CDR3 extends over 14 amino acids. Trimming left V 2 bases short and J 3 bases short, with 7 bases between. Germline CDR1 is MGHDK and CDR2 is SYGVNS. Here the CDR3 reads CASSETLYTGELFF. DNA of the CDR3: TGTGCCAGCAGTGAAACTTTGTACACCGGGGAGCTGTTTTTT.

The chain links TRBV5-6 to TRBJ2-7; D is unresolved. CDR1 is SGHDT and CDR2 is YYEEEE in the germline V gene. This CDR3 is built from 11 residues. Trimming removed 2 bases at V and 6 bases at J, with 6 bases between. Here the CDR3 reads CASSFRSEQYF. Written as DNA, the CDR3 is TGTGCCAGCAGCTTCCGGTCCGAGCAGTACTTC.

As for this clone: This sample also contains other DNA sequences that code for the same CDR3. The chain employs TRBV4-1 and TRBJ1-1, with D unresolved. Trimming took off 1 base at V and 3 bases at J, with 6 bases between the two ends. The CDR3 has 13 residues. Germline lookup yields CDR1 MGHRA and CDR2 YSYEKL. CDR3 sequence reads: CASSQVGHTEAFF. In DNA form, the CDR3 reads TGCGCCAGCAGCCAAGTTGGGCACACTGAAGCTTTCTTT.

In regard to this clone: The identical CDR3 is also encoded by other nucleotide sequences in the sample. CDR3 in amino acids: CASSIRGYNQPQHF. In DNA, the CDR3 is TGTGCCAGTAGTATCCGCGGGTATAATCAGCCCCAGCATTTT. The rearrangement joins TRBV19 to TRBJ1-5; D uncertain. The CDR3 consists of 14 residues. Germline lookup yields CDR1 LNHDA and CDR2 SQIVND (reference sequence). V was clipped by 3 bases and J by 4 bases, with 10 bases between them.

For this clone: Other DNA sequences in this sample translate to the same CDR3. The chain couples TRBV7-9 to TRBJ1-5, with 8 bases fitting TRBD1. Germline V gene data show CDR1 as SEHNR and CDR2 as FQNEAQ (reference sequence). With V trimmed by 6 bases and J by 2 bases, 6 bases remained unmatched. The CDR3 runs to 15 residues. This CDR3 is CASSSDRVGNQPQHF. In DNA, the CDR3 is TGTGCCAGCAGTTCGGACAGGGTCGGCAATCAGCCCCAGCATTTT.

The chain joins TRBV28 to TRBJ1-5, with D perhaps matching TRBD1 (5 bases). The V end lost 6 bases, the J end lost 5 bases, and 17 bases lay between the germline ends. This CDR3 has 15 residues. Per the germline V gene, CDR1 is MDHEN and CDR2 is SYDVKM. The DNA of the CDR3 is TGTGCCAGCAGCAGGCGGGCGGGGCGCGATCAGCCCCAGCATTTT. Its translation: CASSRRAGRDQPQHF.

The chain links TRBV7-9 to TRBJ2-3; D remains ambiguous. Germline loops: CDR1 SEHNR, CDR2 FQNEAQ (reference sequence). V was trimmed by 0 bases and J by 7 bases, leaving 8 bases between them. This CDR3 has 13 amino acids. The CDR3 DNA sequence: TGTGCCAGCAGCTTAGCGCCGGATAATACGCAGTATTTT. Its protein is CASSLAPDNTQYF.

The count of this clone is one. This rearrangement joins TRBV30 to TRBJ1-6; the D gene is possibly TRBD1 (5 bases). The CDR3 runs to 16 residues. Trimming removed 3 bases at V and 9 bases at J, with 21 bases between. Germline V gene data show CDR1 as GTSNPN and CDR2 as SVGIG (reference sequence). DNA for the CDR3: TGTGCCTGGAGCGAACGGGGGACGGGGACCGGTTCACCCCTCCACTTT. Translated: CAWSERGTGTGSPLHF.

The chain uses TRBV25-1 and TRBJ1-5, with 7 bases identical to TRBD1. This CDR3 region has 18 residues. Germline V lookup: CDR1 MGHDK, CDR2 SYGVNS. J lost 0 bases, V lost 3 bases, and 11 bases had no gene match. CDR3 DNA: TGTGCCAGCAGTGACCTTACAACAGGGGTCGTTAGCAATCAGCCCCAGCATTTT. Translation gives CASSDLTTGVVSNQPQHF.

This chain connects TRBV5-1 to TRBJ1-1, with a possible D match to TRBD1 (5 bases). V gave up 4 bases and J gave up 12 bases, with 19 bases separating them. The CDR3 extends over 13 amino acids. CDR1 is SGHRS, CDR2 YFSETQ, per germline. CDR3 DNA sequence: TGCGCCAGCAGCCTGGGACCCCGGAGGGAAACTTTCTTT. It codes for CASSLGPRRETFF. Full variable domain (missing parts from reference TRBV5-1 and TRBJ1-1): KAGVTQTPRYLIKTRGQQVTLSCSPISGHRSVSWYQQTPGQGLQFLFEYFSETQRNKGNFPGRFSGRQFSNSRSEMNVSTLELGDSALYLCASSLGPRRETFFGQGTRLTVV.

The CDR3 nucleotides read TGTGCCAGCAGCTTAATGGCGGGACCTATTTACAATGAGCAGTTCTTC. Residues: CASSLMAGPIYNEQFF. The J gene is TRBJ2-1, the V gene TRBV7-9, with D possibly being TRBD2 (6 bases). This CDR3 comprises 16 residues. V dropped 2 bases and J dropped 4 bases, with 15 bases sitting between them. CDR1 and CDR2 (germline): SEHNR, FQNEAQ (reference sequence).

V and J are TRBV2 and TRBJ2-1, with D possibly matching TRBD1 (5 bases). CDR1 is SNHLY, CDR2 FYNNEI, per germline. The CDR3 spans 15 residues. Trimming took off 4 bases at V and 0 bases at J, with 10 bases between the two ends. The DNA for the CDR3 is TGTGCCAGCAGTGTTGCCAGGGACTCCTACAATGAGCAGTTCTTC. This encodes CASSVARDSYNEQFF.

The chain is built from TRBV19 and TRBJ2-3; D is unclear. The CDR3 totals 14 residues. Germline loops: CDR1 LNHDA, CDR2 SQIVND (reference sequence). V was shortened by 5 bases and J by 3 bases, with 12 bases between the two germline ends. The CDR3 protein is CASSPIPETDTQYF. In nucleotides, the CDR3 is TGTGCCAGTAGTCCCATTCCAGAAACAGATACGCAGTATTTT.

The V gene is TRBV6-1, the J gene TRBJ2-5; no reliable D call. In germline, CDR1 is MNHNS, CDR2 SASEGT. Trimming removed 1 base from V and 1 base from J, with 13 bases in between. The CDR3 spans 16 residues. DNA for the CDR3: TGTGCCAGCAGTGAAGAAGGTTATCTCGCCCAAGAGACCCAGTACTTC. Translating gives CASSEEGYLAQETQYF.

The chain uses TRBV11-2 and TRBJ2-2, with a possible D match to TRBD2 (6 bases). The ends were cut back, 0 bases at V and 2 bases at J, with 10 bases in the middle. In germline, CDR1 is SGHAT, CDR2 FQNNGV. The CDR3 spans 16 residues. The CDR3, as DNA: TGTGCCAGCAGCTTAGAGGGCGGGATCAACACCGGGGAGCTGTTTTTT. This encodes CASSLEGGINTGELFF.

This chain connects TRBV6-5 to TRBJ2-3; D tentatively reads TRBD1 or TRBD2 (6 bases each). Germline CDR1 MNHEY, CDR2 SVGAGI. Trimming left V 11 bases short and J 7 bases short, with 13 bases between. This CDR3 has 11 amino acids. The CDR3 nucleotides are TGTGCCGCCGGGGGACAACATACGCAGTATTTT. Translated, it gives CAAGGQHTQYF.

The rearrangement uses TRBV4-2 and TRBJ2-1, with D uncertain. The CDR3 extends over 15 amino acids. Germline CDR1 and CDR2: LGHNA and YNFKEQ. Trimming took off 1 base at V and 0 bases at J, with 7 bases between the two ends. The CDR3 nucleotides read TGTGCCAGCAGCCAAGGCTGGAACTCCTACAATGAGCAGTTCTTC. This translates into CASSQGWNSYNEQFF.

The V gene is TRBV7-6, the J gene TRBJ2-1; D unclear. Per the germline V gene, CDR1 is SGHVS and CDR2 is FNYEAQ. With 6 bases removed from V and 4 bases from J, the gap between germline ends came to 16 bases. The CDR3 extends over 15 amino acids. CDR3 nucleotide sequence: TGTGCCAGCAGTGCGACACTCAGTTTGTACAATGAGCAGTTCTTC. The encoded protein is CASSATLSLYNEQFF.

This clone was seen just once. The chain joins TRBV28 to TRBJ2-5, with 10 bases lining up with TRBD1. V shed 5 bases and J 3 bases; nucleotides not matched to a gene: 12. Germline CDR1 MDHEN, CDR2 SYDVKM. The CDR3 totals 17 residues. The CDR3 DNA follows: TGTGCCAGCAGTCCCCACCCCGGGACAGGGGTAGAAGAGACCCAGTACTTC. Amino acids: CASSPHPGTGVEETQYF.

Turning to this clone: The same CDR3 arises from other DNA sequences in this sample as well. The chain uses TRBV9 and TRBJ2-7, with D tentatively TRBD2 (6 bases). Trimming cost V 2 bases and J 4 bases, with 13 bases left between them. Germline V gives CDR1 SGDLS, CDR2 YYNGEE. The CDR3 contains 14 residues. CDR3: CASSVSDGGYEQYF. As DNA, the CDR3 is TGTGCCAGCAGCGTCTCGGATGGGGGGTACGAGCAGTACTTC. Looking up the rest from reference TRBV9 and TRBJ2-7 gives the full variable domain: DSGVTQTPKHLITATGQRVTLRCSPRSGDLSVYWYQQSLDQGLQFLIQYYNGEERAKGNILERFSAQQFPDLHSELNLSSLELGDSALYFCASSVSDGGYEQYFGPGTRLTVT.